Sequencing of this T cell receptor beta chain was carried out in a study of human T cells and chemical hapten exposure. Study-wide background: Per-sample TCR yields varied mainly from small pooled library volume differences.

This clonotype was seen a few times. Its antigen is still unknown. The time point denotes: healthy volunteer bleed at 6 weeks. The authors extracted total RNA from unfractionated whole blood. It was the library that attached unique molecular identifiers to individual cDNA molecules. As originally analysed: Per-sample TCR counts ranged from about 23,224 to 750,000, median roughly 96,000. TCRdb re-called the RACE reads through MiXCR, storing one row per CDR3 protein. The authors' filters were not applied to this entry. The sample lists fewer than 85,000 distinct CDR3 sequences, 8.6% seen once, with 1.7% in the top ten. The CDR3 sequence is 16 residues long. V lost 6 bases and J lost 1, with 16 bases in between. Germline V gene data show CDR1 as MNHNY and CDR2 as SVGAGI (reference sequence). Study conclusions and caveats: After DPC sensitization, TCRs above 1 in 1000 frequency showed no change.

The genes are TRBV6-6 and TRBJ1-5; D is unresolved. This TCR derives from a female donor in good health. Some clones in this sample may be carry-over from other donors' samples. Source material: whole blood. Here the CDR3 reads CASSRGGPESNQPQHF. CDR3 sequence (DNA): TGTGCCAGCAGCCGGGGTGGCCCGGAGAGCAATCAGCCCCAGCATTTT.